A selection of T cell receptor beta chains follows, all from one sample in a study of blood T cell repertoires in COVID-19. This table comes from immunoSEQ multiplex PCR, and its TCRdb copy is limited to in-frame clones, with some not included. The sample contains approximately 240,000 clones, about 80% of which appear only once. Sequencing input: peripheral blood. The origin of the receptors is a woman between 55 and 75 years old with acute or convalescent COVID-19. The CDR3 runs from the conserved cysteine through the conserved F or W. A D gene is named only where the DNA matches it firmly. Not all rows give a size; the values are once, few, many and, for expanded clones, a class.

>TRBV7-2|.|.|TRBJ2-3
CASSLVAPTSDTQYF
TGTGCCAGCAGCTTAGTGGCACCCACCTCAGATACGCAGTATTTT
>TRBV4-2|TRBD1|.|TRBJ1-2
CASSPTGKGANYGYTF
TGTGCCAGCAGCCCGACAGGGAAGGGAGCTAACTATGGCTACACCTTC
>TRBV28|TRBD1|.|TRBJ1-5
CASSRFSTGASNQPQHF
TGTGCCAGCAGCCGCTTCTCGACAGGGGCTAGCAATCAGCCCCAGCATTTT
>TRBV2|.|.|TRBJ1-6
CASRLAGGAANSPLHF
TGTGCCAGCAGACTCGCGGGGGGCGCCGCGAATTCACCCCTCCACTTT
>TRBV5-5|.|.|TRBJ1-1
CASSLGANTEAFF
TGTGCCAGCAGCTTAGGGGCCAACACTGAAGCTTTCTTT
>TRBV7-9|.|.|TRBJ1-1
CASSFSGEQGRLTEAFF
TGTGCCAGCAGCTTTTCCGGCGAACAGGGAAGATTGACTGAAGCTTTCTTT
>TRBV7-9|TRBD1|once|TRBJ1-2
CASSSPSQGAADYGYTF
TGTGCCAGCAGCTCCCCTTCCCAGGGGGCGGCAGACTATGGCTACACCTTC
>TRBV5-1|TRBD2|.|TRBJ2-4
CASSLASGGAHIQYF
TGCGCCAGCAGCTTGGCTAGCGGGGGGGCCCACATTCAGTACTTC
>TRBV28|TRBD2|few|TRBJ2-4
CASSFLTSGGDPLAKNIQYF
TGTGCCAGCAGTTTTTTGACTAGCGGGGGGGACCCGCTAGCCAAAAACATTCAGTACTTC
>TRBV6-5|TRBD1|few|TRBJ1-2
CASSGTGGLGGYTF
TGTGCCAGCTCGGGGACAGGGGGCTTGGGTGGCTACACCTTC
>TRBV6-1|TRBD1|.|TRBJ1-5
CASSREGAQPQHF
TGTGCCAGCAGTCGGGAGGGGGCACAGCCCCAGCATTTT
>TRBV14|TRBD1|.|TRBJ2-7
CASSPGQNYEQYF
TGTGCCAGCAGCCCGGGACAGAACTACGAGCAGTACTTC
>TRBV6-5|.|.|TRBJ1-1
CASSYSRFGRMTEAFF
TGTGCCAGCAGTTACTCGAGGTTTGGGAGAATGACTGAAGCTTTCTTT
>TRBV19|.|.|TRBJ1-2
CASSIDQGLRGGYTF
TGTGCCAGTAGTATAGATCAGGGGTTGCGCGGTGGCTACACCTTC
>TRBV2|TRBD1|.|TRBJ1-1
CASSVYRGPNTEAFF
TGTGCCAGCAGTGTTTACAGGGGCCCGAACACTGAAGCTTTCTTT
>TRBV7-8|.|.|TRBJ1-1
CASSLVQGEAFF
TGTGCCAGCAGCCTGGTACAGGGAGAAGCTTTCTTT